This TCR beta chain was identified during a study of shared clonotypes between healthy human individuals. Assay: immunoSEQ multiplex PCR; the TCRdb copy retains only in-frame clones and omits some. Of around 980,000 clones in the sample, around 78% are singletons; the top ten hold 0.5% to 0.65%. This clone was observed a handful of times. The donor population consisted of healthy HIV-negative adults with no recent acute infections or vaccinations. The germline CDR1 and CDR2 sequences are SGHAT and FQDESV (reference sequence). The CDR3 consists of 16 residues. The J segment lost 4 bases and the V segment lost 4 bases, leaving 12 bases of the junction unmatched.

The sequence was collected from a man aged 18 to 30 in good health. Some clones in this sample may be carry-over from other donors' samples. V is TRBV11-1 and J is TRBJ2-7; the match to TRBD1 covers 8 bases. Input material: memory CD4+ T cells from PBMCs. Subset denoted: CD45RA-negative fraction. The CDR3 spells CASSSPGQGHLYEQYF. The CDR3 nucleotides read TGTGCCAGCAGCTCCCCCGGACAGGGCCACCTATACGAGCAGTACTTC.